This TCR beta chain comes out of a study of beta chain features in type 1 diabetes. Study-wide context: All samples yielded 85 million to 130 million examined sorted cells.

CDR3 length: 14 amino acids. The ends were cut back, 1 base at V and 0 bases at J, with 5 bases in the middle. Germline values: CDR1 SGHRS, CDR2 YFSETQ. The investigators reverse transcribed all of the isolated RNA, so they sequenced expressed TCRB transcripts. Assay: immunoSEQ multiplex PCR; the TCRdb copy retains only in-frame clones and omits some. Of 600,000 to 750,000 clones in the sample, 12% were seen once. Turning to this clone: Its antigen is undetermined.

Study-wide points: Fewer junction insertions and more nucleotide deletions appeared in type 1 diabetes patients. Patients and controls would share equally any PCR tilt toward shorter templates. Type 1 diabetes patients showed a moderate but significant shortening of TCRB CDR3s in all four CD4+ subsets.

One heparinised blood draw, averaging about 120 mL, came from each donor. The receptor was isolated from a man aged 30 to 45 with type 1 diabetes. The rearrangement joins TRBV5-1 to TRBJ1-5; D is uncertain. Sequencing input: naive CD4+ T cells from blood. CDR3 sequence: CASSLYGSNQPQHF. The CDR3 nucleotides are TGCGCCAGCAGCTTGTACGGTAGCAATCAGCCCCAGCATTTT.